This T cell receptor beta chain was sequenced during a study of spatial heterogeneity in lung cancer. V was trimmed by 2 bases and J by 2 bases, leaving 11 bases between them. The length of the CDR3 is 15 residues. Germline CDR1 and CDR2: SGHNT and YYREEE (reference sequence). TCRdb called the 5' RACE reads again in MiXCR, with one record for every CDR3 protein. The data contain roughly 9,600 distinct CDR3 sequences, roughly 6% of them singletons. Time point specified: sample taken at primary tumor resection. The donors comprised about 74 untreated early-stage non-small cell lung cancer patients. Study-wide results and caveats: It was found that expanded intratumoral alpha and beta TCR counts tracked tumor mutation counts.

In its sample, this clonotype was seen many times. Its target is unknown. This clonotype was obtained from a male donor with early-stage non-small cell lung cancer. V gene TRBV5-4 combines with J gene TRBJ1-3, with a tentative D call TRBD1 (6 bases). The material was lung tumor tissue, obtained at surgery. The DNA for the CDR3 is TGTGCCAGCAGCTTACAGGGTTTTCCTGGAAACACCATATATTTT. Protein product: CASSLQGFPGNTIYF.